The 24 T cell receptor beta chains presented below share a single source sample, sequenced in a study of blood T cell repertoires in COVID-19. Assay used: immunoSEQ multiplex PCR; TCRdb lists only in-frame clones, some missing. The table includes about 400,000 clones, around 88% detected once. Sequenced material: peripheral blood. These receptors came from a woman aged 55-70 years with COVID-19, enrolled during active disease.

This sequence joins TRBV3-1 (or the pseudogene TRBV3-2) and TRBJ1-2; D unclear. CDR1 is LGHDT and CDR2 is YNNKEL in the germline V gene (reference sequence). The CDR3 sequence is 14 residues long. The germline V and J ends were trimmed by 0 bases and 3 bases, with 8 bases remaining between them. The CDR3 sequence: CASSQEVRDYGYTF. The CDR3 bases are TGTGCCAGCAGCCAAGAGGTGAGAGACTATGGCTACACCTTC.

The rearrangement links TRBV9 to TRBJ1-2; unclear D gene. Germline V gene data show CDR1 as SGDLS and CDR2 as YYNGEE. The V and J ends lost 0 bases and 4 bases respectively, with 13 bases between them. The CDR3 spans 15 residues. CDR3 DNA: TGTGCCAGCAGCGTAGTGGCGGTAATGAGCTATGGCTACACCTTC. Amino acids: CASSVVAVMSYGYTF.

This clone was seen just once. The CDR3 coding sequence is TGTGCCAGCAGCCAAGTATCCGAGACAGGGAATGAAAAACTGTTTTTT. It yields the protein CASSQVSETGNEKLFF. V gene TRBV3-1 (or the pseudogene TRBV3-2) combines with J gene TRBJ1-4; 7 bases line up with TRBD1. In germline, CDR1 is LGHDT, CDR2 YNNKEL (reference sequence). Trimming cost V 1 base and J 5 bases; bases outside gene matches: 7. The CDR3 runs 16 residues.

V usage is TRBV18 and J usage is TRBJ2-7, with D possibly matching TRBD1 (6 bases). CDR1 KGHSH and CDR2 LQKENI come from the germline V gene. Between the trimmed V and J ends, which lost 5 bases and 5 bases, there was a span of 13 bases. There are 13 residues in the CDR3. The CDR3 bases are TGTGCCAGCTCAAACAGGGCTCGAAACGAGCAGTACTTC. The encoded protein is CASSNRARNEQYF.

V usage is TRBV7-9 and J usage is TRBJ2-3; the D is unclear. Germline values: CDR1 SEHNR, CDR2 FQNEAQ (reference sequence). Trimming took 3 bases from V and 0 from J, leaving 7 bases between them. This CDR3 is 14 amino acids long. The CDR3 coding sequence is TGTGCCAGCAGCTTCCCCAGGAGCACAGATACGCAGTATTTT. Its protein is CASSFPRSTDTQYF.

The chain combines TRBV4-1 with TRBJ2-1; the D is unclear. Germline V gives CDR1 MGHRA, CDR2 YSYEKL. The germline V and J ends were trimmed by 5 bases and 0 bases, with 14 bases remaining between them. The CDR3 extends over 16 amino acids. CDR3: CASSSPPGSSYNEQFF. DNA of the CDR3: TGCGCCAGCAGCTCTCCCCCGGGTAGCTCCTACAATGAGCAGTTCTTC.

This chain joins TRBV4-3 and TRBJ2-2; TRBD2 matches 11 bases. This CDR3 contains 17 residues. CDR1 and CDR2 (germline): LGHNA, YSLEER. V shed 4 bases and J 4 bases; nucleotides not matched to a gene: 8. The DNA for the CDR3 is TGCGCCAGCAGCCGTACTACTAGCGGGGGCTTCACCGGGGAGCTGTTTTTT. Encoded protein: CASSRTTSGGFTGELFF.

V is TRBV18 and J is TRBJ1-6; D not certain. The CDR3 contains 16 residues. Germline V gene data show CDR1 as KGHSH and CDR2 as LQKENI. With 3 bases removed from V and 6 bases from J, the gap between germline ends came to 15 bases. The CDR3 DNA sequence: TGTGCCAGCTCACCCCTGCCGGCGGGGTCTAATTCACCCCTCCACTTT. Its protein is CASSPLPAGSNSPLHF. Complete variable domain (other parts from reference TRBV18 and TRBJ1-6): NAGVMQNPRHLVRRRGQEARLRCSPMKGHSHVYWYRQLPEEGLKFMVYLQKENIIDESGMPKERFSAEFPKEGPSILRIQQVVRGDSAAYFCASSPLPAGSNSPLHFGNGTRLTVT.

V gene TRBV11-2 combines with J gene TRBJ1-1, with 10 bases aligning to TRBD1. The junction had 10 bases not matched to a gene; V was cut back by 4 bases and J by 11 bases. This CDR3 has 14 residues. CDR1 SGHAT and CDR2 FQNNGV come from the germline V gene. The CDR3 loop reads CASSSTGQGRDAFF. CDR3 in DNA: TGTGCCAGCAGCTCGACGGGACAGGGGAGGGATGCTTTCTTT.

J is TRBJ1-2 and V is TRBV7-2, with D uncertain. The V gene lost 7 bases and the J gene lost 1 base, with 13 bases spanning the gap. This CDR3 has 14 amino acids. The V gene's germline CDR1 is SGHTA and CDR2 FQGNSA. This chain's CDR3 is CASTTAGFNYGYTF. CDR3 DNA sequence: TGTGCCAGCACCACCGCCGGGTTTAACTATGGCTACACCTTC.

The V and J genes are TRBV27 and TRBJ2-5; D uncertain. The germline V gene encodes CDR1 MNHEY and CDR2 SMNVEV (reference sequence). V dropped 0 bases and J dropped 2 bases, with 4 bases sitting between them. This CDR3 is 13 amino acids long. This chain's CDR3 is CASSLSHQETQYF. DNA for the CDR3: TGTGCCAGCAGTTTATCTCATCAAGAGACCCAGTACTTC.

The chain uses TRBV19 and TRBJ1-1; D perhaps matches TRBD1 (6 bases). Looked up from germline, CDR1 is LNHDA and CDR2 is SQIVND (reference sequence). V was shortened by 7 bases and J by 0 bases, with 9 bases between the two germline ends. This CDR3 contains 13 residues. The CDR3: CASTRQVNTEAFF. CDR3 coding DNA: TGTGCCAGTACTAGACAGGTGAACACTGAAGCTTTCTTT.

The rearrangement uses TRBV2 and TRBJ2-3; D is possibly TRBD2 (5 bases). Germline CDR1 SNHLY, CDR2 FYNNEI. Between the trimmed V and J ends, which lost 7 bases and 5 bases, there was a span of 13 bases. The CDR3 has 13 residues. The CDR3 DNA reads TGTGCCAGCAAGGAGGCCGATGGAGATACGCAGTATTTT. It translates to CASKEADGDTQYF.

The chain is built from TRBV5-3 and TRBJ2-7, with TRBD1 identical over 9 bases. TRBV5-3 is designated an ORF whose function remains uncertain. With 0 bases clipped from V and 3 bases from J, the junction kept 4 bases outside the gene matches. This CDR3 comprises 15 residues. The CDR3, as DNA: TGTGCCAGAAGCTTGGGGACAGGGGAAAGCTACGAGCAGTACTTC. It specifies CARSLGTGESYEQYF.

This sequence joins TRBV10-3 and TRBJ2-1; perhaps TRBD1 as D (5 bases). From germline, CDR1 is ENHRY and CDR2 SYGVKD. This CDR3 comprises 13 residues. Trimming took off 8 bases at V and 4 bases at J, with 12 bases between the two ends. CDR3 in amino acids: CAISETVYNEQFF. CDR3 coding DNA: TGTGCCATCTCTGAGACAGTTTACAATGAGCAGTTCTTC.

V gene TRBV7-9 combines with J gene TRBJ2-1; 7 positions agree with TRBD2. Trimming cost V 8 bases and J 10 bases; bases outside gene matches: 5. The germline gives CDR1 SEHNR, CDR2 FQNEAQ (reference sequence). There are 11 residues in the CDR3. The CDR3: CASATGGEQFF. CDR3 nucleotide sequence: TGTGCCAGCGCCACCGGGGGGGAGCAGTTCTTC.

J is TRBJ1-3 and V is TRBV6-5; possible D gene TRBD1, 5 bases. Germline assignment: CDR1 MNHEY and CDR2 SVGAGI. Deletions cut 2 bases from V and 0 bases from J, with 8 bases between. CDR3 length: 15 amino acids. The CDR3 bases are TGTGCCAGCAGTTACCAGGGATTCTCTGGAAACACCATATATTTT. This encodes CASSYQGFSGNTIYF.

As DNA, the CDR3 is TGTGCCAGCAGCTTGGATCCTAGCGGGGGATCGACCGGGGAGCTGTTTTTT. Protein product: CASSLDPSGGSTGELFF. The gene calls are TRBV5-4 and TRBJ2-2; 10 bases fit TRBD2. From germline, CDR1 is SGHNT and CDR2 YYREEE (reference sequence). J was trimmed by 5 bases and V by 0 bases; bases with no gene match: 7. The CDR3 consists of 17 residues.

The V and J genes are TRBV5-1 and TRBJ2-7, with D tentatively TRBD1 (5 bases). This CDR3 spans 11 amino acids. Trimming removed 4 bases at V and 7 bases at J, with 9 bases between. The germline V gene encodes CDR1 SGHRS and CDR2 YFSETQ. CDR3 protein: CASSLNREQYF. In DNA, the CDR3 is TGCGCCAGCAGCCTCAACAGGGAGCAGTACTTC. The variable domain in full, with the rest retrieved from reference TRBV5-1 and TRBJ2-7, is KAGVTQTPRYLIKTRGQQVTLSCSPISGHRSVSWYQQTPGQGLQFLFEYFSETQRNKGNFPGRFSGRQFSNSRSEMNVSTLELGDSALYLCASSLNREQYFGPGTRLTVT.

V is TRBV12-5 and J is TRBJ2-5; 7 nucleotides match TRBD2. Trimming at V came to 6 bases and at J to 1 base, leaving 5 bases not matched to a gene. CDR1 and CDR2 (germline): LGHNT, FRNRAP. This CDR3 has 14 amino acids. For the CDR3, the DNA is TGTGCTAGTGGCCTGCGGGGGATCCAAGAGACCCAGTACTTC. Protein: CASGLRGIQETQYF.

The rearrangement joins TRBV6-6 to TRBJ1-3, with D unresolved. Trimming stripped 7 bases from V and 4 bases from J, with 20 bases between. Germline CDR1 is MNHNY and CDR2 is SVGAGI (reference sequence). The CDR3 length is 16 residues. CDR3 amino acids: CASNPLGHPGGNTIYF. The CDR3 DNA is TGTGCCAGCAATCCTCTTGGGCATCCTGGGGGAAACACCATATATTTT.

The J gene is TRBJ1-2, the V gene TRBV5-6; 8 bases align to TRBD1. The germline gives CDR1 SGHDT, CDR2 YYEEEE. V shed 2 bases, J shed 5 bases, and the junction held 5 bases outside the gene matches. This CDR3 has 14 residues. CDR3 DNA sequence: TGTGCCAGCAGCTTCAGGGGGCAGGGGTATGGCTACACCTTC. Protein: CASSFRGQGYGYTF.

V and J are TRBV19 and TRBJ1-4; D is uncertain. CDR3 length: 13 residues. Germline V gene data show CDR1 as LNHDA and CDR2 as SQIVND (reference sequence). V dropped 6 bases and J dropped 8 bases, with 13 bases sitting between them. CDR3 loop: CASRYGSWEKLFF. The CDR3, as DNA: TGTGCCAGTAGATATGGGAGTTGGGAAAAACTGTTTTTT. The full variable domain, completed using reference TRBV19 and TRBJ1-4, is DGGITQSPKYLFRKEGQNVTLSCEQNLNHDAMYWYRQDPGQGLRLIYYSQIVNDFQKGDIAEGYSVSREKKESFPLTVTSAQKNPTAFYLCASRYGSWEKLFFGSGTQLSVL.

The V and J genes are TRBV19 and TRBJ2-1; 9 bases match TRBD2. CDR3 length: 16 amino acids. CDR1 is LNHDA, CDR2 SQIVND, per germline (reference sequence). With V trimmed by 0 bases and J by 4 bases, 4 bases remained unmatched. The CDR3 DNA is TGTGCCAGTAGTATAGAGGGGACTAGCAATTACAATGAGCAGTTCTTC. It translates to CASSIEGTSNYNEQFF.